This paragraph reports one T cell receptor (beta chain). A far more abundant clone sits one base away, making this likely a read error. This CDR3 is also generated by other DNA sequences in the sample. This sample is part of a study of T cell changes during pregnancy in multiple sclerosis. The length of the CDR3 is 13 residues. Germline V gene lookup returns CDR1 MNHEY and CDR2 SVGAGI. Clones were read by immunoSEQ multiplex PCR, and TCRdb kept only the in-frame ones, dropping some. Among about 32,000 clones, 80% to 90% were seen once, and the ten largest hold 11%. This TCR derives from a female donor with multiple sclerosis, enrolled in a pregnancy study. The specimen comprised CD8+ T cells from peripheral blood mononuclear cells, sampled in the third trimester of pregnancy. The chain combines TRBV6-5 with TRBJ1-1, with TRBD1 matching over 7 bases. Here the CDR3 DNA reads TGTGCTAGCAGCTGGACAGGAAACACTGAAGCTTTCTTT. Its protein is CASSWTGNTEAFF.